Following are 7 T cell receptor beta chains from one sample sequenced in a study of identical twins. Each CDR3 protein gets one entry after TCRdb re-called the 5' RACE reads with MiXCR. The table records hundreds of thousands of distinct CDR3 sequences, around 12% of them present only once. These data were also reused for a study on yellow fever vaccine responses in identical twins.

The sample consisted of PBMCs. These receptor sequences come from a woman younger than 30 in good health.

The chain recombines TRBV28 with TRBJ2-7; TRBD2 matches 8 bases. V shed 1 base, J shed 0 bases, and the junction held 2 bases outside the gene matches. The germline CDR1 and CDR2 sequences are MDHEN and SYDVKM. CDR3 length equals 15 residues. The CDR3 is CASSLLGLVSYEQYF. The CDR3 DNA sequence: TGTGCCAGCAGTTTATTGGGACTAGTCTCCTACGAGCAGTACTTC.

Ten or more counts support this clonotype. The genes are TRBV5-1 and TRBJ1-2; D is uncertain. The V end was cut by 3 bases, the J end by 3 bases, with 15 bases between. Per germline, CDR1 SGHRS and CDR2 YFSETQ. CDR3 length: 15 amino acids. CDR3 sequence (DNA): TGCGCCAGCAGCTCCGCCAACAGCCTGGACTATGGCTACACCTTC. This translates into CASSSANSLDYGYTF.

V is TRBV12-3 or TRBV12-4 and J is TRBJ2-5; D possibly matches TRBD1 or TRBD2 (5 bases each). Trimming took off 3 bases at V and 5 bases at J, with 13 bases between the two ends. The CDR3 has 14 amino acids. CDR3 bases: TGTGCCAGCAGTTTTGGGGGATTAGGCGAGACCCAGTACTTC. Residues: CASSFGGLGETQYF.

This clonotype was counted a few times. The rearrangement links TRBV18 to TRBJ1-1; no clear D. Germline values: CDR1 KGHSH, CDR2 LQKENI. V dropped 3 bases and J dropped 0 bases, with 11 bases sitting between them. The CDR3 contains 15 residues. CDR3 nucleotide sequence: TGTGCCAGCTCACCGTTGCCAACTATGAACACTGAAGCTTTCTTT. It specifies CASSPLPTMNTEAFF.

The chain has TRBV6-1 and TRBJ1-1; a weak D match, TRBD1 (5 bases). The CDR3 covers 15 residues. CDR1 is MNHNS and CDR2 is SASEGT in the germline V gene. The V and J ends lost 1 base and 4 bases respectively, with 13 bases between them. CDR3 sequence reads: CASSEDESGRTEAFF. In DNA, the CDR3 is TGTGCCAGCAGTGAAGACGAGTCGGGACGCACTGAAGCTTTCTTT.

The genes are TRBV20-1 and TRBJ2-3, with 13 nucleotides matching TRBD2. The V gene's germline CDR1 is DFQATT and CDR2 SNEGSKA (reference sequence). CDR3 length equals 17 residues. V lost 2 bases and J lost 4; bases outside the gene matches: 9. Written as DNA, the CDR3 is TGCAGTGCTAGACTTCCCCCCACTAGCGGGGGGGCAGATACGCAGTATTTT. Protein sequence: CSARLPPTSGGADTQYF.

This clonotype showed up many times. The V gene is TRBV4-1, the J gene TRBJ2-3; D is undetermined. Deletions cut 0 bases from V and 2 bases from J, with 12 bases between. This CDR3 has 16 amino acids. CDR1 is MGHRA and CDR2 is YSYEKL in the germline V gene. The DNA of the CDR3 is TGCGCCAGCAGCCAAGATAATATGGGTTTCACAGATACGCAGTATTTT. Amino acids: CASSQDNMGFTDTQYF.